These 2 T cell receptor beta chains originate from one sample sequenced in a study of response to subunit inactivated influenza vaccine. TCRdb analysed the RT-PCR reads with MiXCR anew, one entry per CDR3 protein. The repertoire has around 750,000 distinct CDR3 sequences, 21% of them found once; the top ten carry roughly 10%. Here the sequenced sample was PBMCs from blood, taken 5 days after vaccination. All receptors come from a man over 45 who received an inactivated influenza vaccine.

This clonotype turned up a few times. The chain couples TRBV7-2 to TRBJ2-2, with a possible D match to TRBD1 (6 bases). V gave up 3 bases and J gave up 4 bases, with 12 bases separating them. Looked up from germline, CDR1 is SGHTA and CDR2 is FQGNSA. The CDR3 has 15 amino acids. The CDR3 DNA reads TGTGCCAGCAGCTTGAGGGGGAGAAGCACCGGGGAGCTGTTTTTT. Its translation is CASSLRGRSTGELFF.

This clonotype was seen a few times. In nucleotides, the CDR3 is TGTGCCAGCAGGACGGACGGTGGACGGACCCAGTACTTC. As protein: CASRTDGGRTQYF. The rearrangement links TRBV27 to TRBJ2-5; the D is unclear. The CDR3 extends over 13 amino acids. V was cut by 6 bases and J by 7 bases, with 15 bases left in between. Germline CDR1 and CDR2: MNHEY and SMNVEV (reference sequence).